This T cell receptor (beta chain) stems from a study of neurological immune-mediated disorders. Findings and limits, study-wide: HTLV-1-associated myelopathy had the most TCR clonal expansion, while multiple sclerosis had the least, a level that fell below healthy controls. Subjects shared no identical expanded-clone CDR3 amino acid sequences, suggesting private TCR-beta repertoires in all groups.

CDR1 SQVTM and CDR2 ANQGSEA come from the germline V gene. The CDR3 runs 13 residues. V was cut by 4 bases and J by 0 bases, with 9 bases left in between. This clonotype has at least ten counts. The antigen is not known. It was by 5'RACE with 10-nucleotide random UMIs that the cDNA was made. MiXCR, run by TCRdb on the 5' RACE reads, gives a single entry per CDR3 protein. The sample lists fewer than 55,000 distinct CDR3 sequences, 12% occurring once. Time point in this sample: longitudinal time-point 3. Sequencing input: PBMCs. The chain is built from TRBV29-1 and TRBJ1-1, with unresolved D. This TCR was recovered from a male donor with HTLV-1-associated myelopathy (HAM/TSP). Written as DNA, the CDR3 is TGCAGCGTTGGTGGCAGCATGAACACTGAAGCTTTCTTT. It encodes CSVGGSMNTEAFF.